A single sample gave rise to the 13 T cell receptor beta chains below, sequenced in a study of cytomegalovirus exposure and HLA in healthy donors. Primers for the PCR totalled 60 Vbeta and 13 Jbeta. Sequencing was performed with immunoSEQ multiplex PCR; in TCRdb, only in-frame clones are kept and a portion is missing. The sample yields 130,000 or so clones, of which the top ten take up about 2%. Input material: PBMCs. These receptors originate from a young woman in good health and CMV-seronegative.

The chain employs TRBV15 and TRBJ2-1; 10 nucleotides align to TRBD2. Trimming took 5 bases from V and 7 from J; bases not matched to a gene: 11. Per the germline V gene, CDR1 is LNHNV and CDR2 is YYDKDF (reference sequence). The CDR3 runs 16 residues. Written as DNA, the CDR3 is TGTGCCACCAGCTCCCTCCAGCGGGGGGGTGGGAATGAGCAGTTCTTC. It translates to CATSSLQRGGGNEQFF.

The chain uses TRBV29-1 and TRBJ1-2; D uncertain. Germline assignment: CDR1 SQVTM and CDR2 ANQGSEA. CDR3 size: 12 residues. V was clipped by 2 bases and J by 1 base, with 5 bases between them. The CDR3 bases are TGCAGCGTTGAACCAGTTAACTATGGCTACACCTTC. This encodes CSVEPVNYGYTF.

The CDR3: CASSLVAHPNEKLFF. The CDR3 nucleotides are TGCGCCAGCAGCTTGGTGGCACATCCTAATGAAAAACTGTTTTTT. This chain joins TRBV5-1 and TRBJ1-4; D gene ambiguous. The CDR3 spans 15 residues. The germline V gene encodes CDR1 SGHRS and CDR2 YFSETQ. The ends were cut back, 0 bases at V and 3 bases at J, with 9 bases in the middle.

The J gene is TRBJ2-3, the V gene TRBV4-1; TRBD2 agrees at 13 bases. The CDR3 sequence is 19 residues long. V dropped 4 bases and J dropped 3; count of bases not matched to a gene: 13. The germline V gene encodes CDR1 MGHRA and CDR2 YSYEKL. CDR3 coding DNA: TGCGCCAGCAGCCGCGCCGGGACACCGACTAGCGGGAGGACAGATACGCAGTATTTT. Protein sequence: CASSRAGTPTSGRTDTQYF.

V is TRBV25-1 and J is TRBJ1-5; weak D call: TRBD1 (6 bases). The CDR3 runs to 14 residues. Germline-derived CDR1 and CDR2 are MGHDK and SYGVNS. The V and J ends lost 7 bases and 1 base respectively, with 11 bases between them. The DNA for the CDR3 is TGTGCCAGCAAGGGGGTTGGAAGCAATCAGCCCCAGCATTTT. Protein sequence: CASKGVGSNQPQHF.

The chain carries TRBV5-1 and TRBJ1-4; D gene ambiguous. The V gene's germline CDR1 is SGHRS and CDR2 YFSETQ. CDR3 length: 12 amino acids. The ends were cut back, 4 bases at V and 7 bases at J, with 8 bases in the middle. Here the CDR3 DNA reads TGCGCCAGCAGCCCGGGTGGTGAAAAACTGTTTTTT. This encodes CASSPGGEKLFF.

The rearrangement links TRBV19 to TRBJ2-1; 9 nucleotides agree with TRBD2. The V segment lost 7 bases and the J segment 8 bases; nucleotides outside the gene matches: 15. The V gene's germline CDR1 is LNHDA and CDR2 SQIVND (reference sequence). This CDR3 comprises 16 residues. The CDR3 loop reads CASNKGAGGFLDEQFF. The DNA for the CDR3 is TGTGCCAGTAATAAGGGGGCGGGAGGGTTTTTGGATGAGCAGTTCTTC.

CDR3 amino acids: CASSESAGQGETQYF. The CDR3 coding sequence is TGTGCCAGCAGTGAATCCGCCGGGCAGGGAGAGACCCAGTACTTC. The chain carries TRBV25-1 and TRBJ2-5; D is perhaps TRBD1 (5 bases). Germline values: CDR1 MGHDK, CDR2 SYGVNS. This CDR3 comprises 15 residues. Trimming pared 1 base from V and 4 bases from J, leaving 13 bases between.

The rearrangement joins TRBV6-1 to TRBJ2-7, with 12 bases matching TRBD2. The CDR3 is 16 amino acids. Germline V CDR1 and CDR2: MNHNS, SASEGT. The J segment lost 2 bases and the V segment lost 5 bases, leaving 7 bases of the junction unmatched. Written as DNA, the CDR3 is TGTGCCAGCAGTAAAGGGACTAGCGGGTATGCCTACGAGCAGTACTTC. Encoded protein: CASSKGTSGYAYEQYF.

The chain joins TRBV18 to TRBJ1-2; 7 positions match TRBD1. The CDR3 runs to 13 residues. Trimming took 8 bases from V and 0 from J; bases not matched to a gene: 3. Germline V CDR1 and CDR2: KGHSH, LQKENI. The CDR3 sequence is CASRDRANYGYTF. As DNA, the CDR3 is TGTGCCAGCCGGGACAGAGCTAACTATGGCTACACCTTC.

The chain's CDR3 is CASSNRQGTMREKLFF. The CDR3 coding sequence is TGTGCCAGCAGTAACAGACAGGGGACAATGAGAGAAAAACTGTTTTTT. The chain combines TRBV9 with TRBJ1-4; TRBD1 aligns across 8 bases. The CDR3 length is 16 residues. Per germline, CDR1 SGDLS and CDR2 YYNGEE. The J segment lost 8 bases and the V segment lost 5 bases, leaving 14 bases of the junction unmatched.

This chain connects TRBV18 to TRBJ2-7; no clear D gene. V lost 0 bases, J lost 7 bases, and 13 bases lay in between. The CDR3 contains 14 residues. CDR1 and CDR2 (germline): KGHSH, LQKENI. CDR3 loop: CASSPPVRSEEQYF. The CDR3, as DNA: TGTGCCAGCTCACCACCAGTACGAAGCGAGGAGCAGTACTTC.

V gene TRBV5-1 combines with J gene TRBJ2-5, with a tentative D call TRBD2 (5 bases). Trimming took off 4 bases at V and 0 bases at J, with 10 bases between the two ends. This CDR3 is built from 14 residues. Germline-derived CDR1 and CDR2 are SGHRS and YFSETQ. This chain's CDR3 is CASSPGSYQETQYF. The CDR3 nucleotides read TGCGCCAGCAGCCCGGGATCGTACCAAGAGACCCAGTACTTC.